This T cell receptor beta chain was recovered during a study of T cell changes during pregnancy in multiple sclerosis. Produced via immunoSEQ multiplex PCR; TCRdb's table is partial and in-frame only. This table holds fewer than 65,000 clones, 90% to 95% found once. A few counts support this clone. The CDR3 is made up of 12 amino acids. V was cut by 3 bases and J by 10 bases, with 15 bases left in between. In germline, CDR1 is SQVTM, CDR2 ANQGSEA. V gene TRBV29-1 combines with J gene TRBJ1-1; TRBD1 might be the D (5 bases). The sequence was collected from a female donor in good health, enrolled as a control in a pregnancy study. The starting material was peripheral blood, obtained after pregnancy. CDR3: CSVEGLLGRAFF. The CDR3 nucleotides are TGCAGCGTTGAGGGACTCCTCGGAAGAGCTTTCTTT.